These 14 T cell receptor beta chains share one sample of origin, sequenced in a study of beta chain features in type 1 diabetes. Isolated RNA was reverse transcribed in full, so expressed TCRB transcripts were sequenced. Some clones are missing from TCRdb's copy, which holds only in-frame ones; the method was immunoSEQ multiplex PCR. The table includes 60,000 or so clones, roughly 60% detected once. The source material was Tregs from blood. The receptors originated from a woman between 18 and 29 years old in good health.

Only a few counts were recorded for this clone. This chain connects TRBV7-9 to TRBJ1-1; TRBD1 is a possible D gene (6 bases). The CDR3 is made up of 13 amino acids. V shed 5 bases and J shed 13 bases, with 20 bases lying between them. Per germline, CDR1 SEHNR and CDR2 FQNEAQ (reference sequence). As DNA, the CDR3 is TGTGCCAGCAGCGGGGGCGGGGGCGCGAACGGTTTCTTT. It encodes CASSGGGGANGFF.

The V and J genes are TRBV19 and TRBJ2-7, with D possibly being TRBD1 (6 bases). Deletions cut 4 bases from V and 5 bases from J, with 21 bases between. This CDR3 spans 16 amino acids. CDR1 is LNHDA and CDR2 is SQIVND in the germline V gene (reference sequence). The DNA for the CDR3 is TGTGCCAGTAGTAACGTGGGGGCAGCTCCTTGGGACGAGCAGTACTTC. Encoded protein: CASSNVGAAPWDEQYF.

The rearrangement uses TRBV9 and TRBJ2-7, with D perhaps matching TRBD2 (6 bases). Germline V gene sequence: CDR1 SGDLS, CDR2 YYNGEE. The V end was cut by 0 bases, the J end by 2 bases, with 9 bases between. The CDR3 is 14 residues long. The CDR3 DNA follows: TGTGCCAGCAGCGTAGACGGGGGAACCTACGAGCAGTACTTC. It encodes CASSVDGGTYEQYF.

The V call is TRBV5-4, the J call TRBJ2-1; TRBD2 matches at 10 bases. This CDR3 has 14 residues. CDR1 is SGHNT, CDR2 YYREEE, per germline (reference sequence). Unmatched junction bases numbered 3, after V lost 3 bases and J lost 6 bases. The CDR3 DNA follows: TGTGCCAGCAGCTCCGGGACTAGCGTCAATGAGCAGTTCTTC. Translation gives CASSSGTSVNEQFF. The full variable domain, rest sourced from reference TRBV5-4 and TRBJ2-1, is ETGVTQSPTHLIKTRGQQVTLRCSSQSGHNTVSWYQQALGQGPQFIFQYYREEENGRGNFPPRFSGLQFPNYSSELNVNALELDDSALYLCASSSGTSVNEQFFGPGTRLTVL.

V is TRBV5-6 and J is TRBJ2-7; D not certain. Looked up from germline, CDR1 is SGHDT and CDR2 is YYEEEE. The CDR3 is made up of 14 amino acids. V was trimmed by 2 bases and J by 1 base, leaving 10 bases between them. The CDR3, as DNA: TGTGCCAGCAGCTTTGAACACCCTTCCTACGAGCAGTACTTC. Amino acids: CASSFEHPSYEQYF. The full variable domain, completed using reference TRBV5-6 and TRBJ2-7, is DAGVTQSPTHLIKTRGQQVTLRCSPKSGHDTVSWYQQALGQGPQFIFQYYEEEERQRGNFPDRFSGHQFPNYSSELNVNALLLGDSALYLCASSFEHPSYEQYFGPGTRLTVT.

The CDR3 nucleotides read TGTGCCAGCAGCTTAGGGGCGTATCTTGGGCAGTTCTTC. Encoded protein: CASSLGAYLGQFF. V and J are TRBV7-2 and TRBJ2-1; D gene ambiguous. CDR3 length: 13 amino acids. The germline V gene has CDR1 SGHTA and CDR2 FQGNSA. Trimming removed 1 base from V and 12 bases from J, with 13 bases in between.

This chain's CDR3 is CASSLGEAEAFF. Here the CDR3 DNA reads TGCGCCAGCAGCCTAGGAGAAGCTGAAGCTTTCTTT. The chain couples TRBV5-1 to TRBJ1-1; D is unresolved. CDR1 and CDR2 from the germline V gene are SGHRS and YFSETQ. This CDR3 comprises 12 residues. V was cut by 4 bases and J by 6 bases, with 10 bases left in between.

The chain couples TRBV5-6 to TRBJ1-3; D unresolved. This CDR3 has 16 residues. Germline V gives CDR1 SGHDT, CDR2 YYEEEE. V lost 2 bases and J 0 bases, leaving 12 bases between the germline ends. CDR3 amino acids: CASSFLDTSSGNTIYF. As DNA, the CDR3 is TGTGCCAGCAGCTTTCTTGACACGAGCTCTGGAAACACCATATATTTT.

For this clone: This CDR3 is also generated by other DNA sequences in the sample. This rearrangement joins TRBV11-2 to TRBJ2-1; perhaps TRBD2 as D (6 bases). The germline V and J ends were trimmed by 1 base and 4 bases, with 8 bases remaining between them. The CDR3 sequence is 14 residues long. Germline lookup yields CDR1 SGHAT and CDR2 FQNNGV. The CDR3 spells CASSLAGTYNEQFF. The CDR3 DNA is TGTGCCAGCAGCTTAGCCGGGACTTACAATGAGCAGTTCTTC.

The V and J genes are TRBV14 and TRBJ2-3; tentative D call: TRBD1 (6 bases). The ends were cut back, 3 bases at V and 5 bases at J, with 15 bases in the middle. Germline assignment: CDR1 SGHDN and CDR2 FVKESK. The CDR3 sequence is 15 residues long. The CDR3 here is CASSHRTAWGDTQYF. As DNA, the CDR3 is TGTGCCAGCAGCCACCGGACAGCCTGGGGAGATACGCAGTATTTT.

This chain uses TRBV30 with TRBJ2-1, with D perhaps matching TRBD1 (5 bases). The CDR3 covers 14 residues. Trimming removed 0 bases from V and 14 bases from J, with 20 bases in between. The germline V gene has CDR1 GTSNPN and CDR2 SVGIG (reference sequence). The CDR3 sequence: CAWSVDDGRGREFF. The CDR3 DNA reads TGTGCCTGGAGTGTAGACGACGGGCGAGGCAGGGAGTTCTTC.

This clone was observed a few times. The chain carries TRBV7-9 and TRBJ2-7, with a weak D call TRBD2 (6 bases). From germline, CDR1 is SEHNR and CDR2 FQNEAQ (reference sequence). CDR3 length: 14 residues. V lost 3 bases, J lost 0 bases, and 9 bases lay in between. CDR3 coding DNA: TGTGCCAGCAGCTTGGCGGGATCCTCCTACGAGCAGTACTTC. It translates to CASSLAGSSYEQYF.

The rearrangement joins TRBV7-2 to TRBJ2-3; D might be TRBD2 (5 bases). Per the germline V gene, CDR1 is SGHTA and CDR2 is FQGNSA. The CDR3 has 14 residues. V lost 1 base to trimming and J lost 7 bases, with 12 bases between them. CDR3 residues: CASSLVRTVNTQYF. CDR3 coding DNA: TGTGCCAGCAGCTTAGTACGGACTGTCAATACGCAGTATTTT.

The CDR3 region is CASPGHSNTEAFF. CDR3 DNA: TGTGCCAGCCCGGGACATTCGAACACTGAAGCTTTCTTT. The genes are TRBV6-1 and TRBJ1-1, with a weak D call TRBD1 (6 bases). CDR1 is MNHNS and CDR2 is SASEGT in the germline V gene. The CDR3 runs to 13 residues. V dropped 8 bases and J dropped 1 base, with 11 bases sitting between them.